This paragraph covers one T cell receptor beta chain sequence. Germline CDR1 reads LNHDA; CDR2 reads SQIVND (reference sequence). The J segment lost 7 bases and the V segment lost 10 bases, leaving 5 bases of the junction unmatched. CDR3 length: 14 residues. This table comes from immunoSEQ multiplex PCR, and its TCRdb copy is limited to in-frame clones, with some not included. The sample records about 85,000 clones, roughly nine tenths being singletons. The record originates from a study of blood T cell repertoires in COVID-19. The chain links TRBV19 to TRBJ1-6; 12 positions agree with TRBD1. This receptor was taken from a man aged 45-65 years with acute or convalescent COVID-19. The specimen sequenced was peripheral blood. CDR3 loop: CATWDRGRNSPLHF. CDR3 in DNA: TGTGCCACTTGGGACAGGGGGCGGAATTCACCCCTCCACTTT.